The 5 T cell receptor beta chains listed next were all sequenced from one sample in a study of identical twins (dated by TCRdb to about 2016). Library preparation was by 5' RACE. Sequenced on an Illumina HiSeq 2000. TCRdb reprocessed the public reads (quality trimming at Q25 with fastp, clone calling with MiXCR) and kept in-frame beta chains. Rows matching on CDR3 protein sequence are summarized as one entry with the most common DNA and genes. In this sample the table shows 430,000 or so distinct CDR3 sequences, more than 20% of which occur a single time. The ten largest account for about 2.7% of the sample. The same sample was also studied in work on T cells expressing NK-cell markers.

Sequencing was performed on CD4+ T cells sorted from blood. Receptors originate from a woman younger than 30 in good health.

This clonotype was counted a few times. The V gene is TRBV20-1, the J gene TRBJ2-3, with D possibly being TRBD2 (7 bases). The germline V gene has CDR1 DFQATT and CDR2 SNEGSKA (reference sequence). This CDR3 region has 15 residues. Trimming stripped 5 bases from V and 10 bases from J, with 25 bases between. CDR3 in DNA: TGCAGTGCTGCACGCTTTTTGGGGGCGGGAGAGGCGCAGTATTTT. This codes for CSAARFLGAGEAQYF.

This sequence joins TRBV12-3 or TRBV12-4 and TRBJ2-7, with 8 bases matching TRBD1. This CDR3 region has 14 residues. V lost 6 bases to trimming and J lost 2 bases; unmatched junction nucleotides: 6. For the CDR3, the DNA is TGTGCCAGCAGCCGTGACAGGGGAACCTACGAGCAGTACTTC. The encoded protein is CASSRDRGTYEQYF.

This clonotype was counted only a few times. The gene calls are TRBV20-1 and TRBJ2-7; 10 bases align to TRBD2. CDR3 length: 14 amino acids. Germline V gene lookup returns CDR1 DFQATT and CDR2 SNEGSKA (reference sequence). V lost 5 bases and J lost 7; bases outside the gene matches: 11. This CDR3 is CSARAGGGSSEQYF. The CDR3, as DNA: TGCAGTGCTCGAGCGGGAGGGGGGTCTAGTGAGCAGTACTTC.

The chain uses TRBV11-2 and TRBJ2-2, with D perhaps assigned TRBD1 or TRBD2 (6 bases each). The CDR3 is 17 residues long. Germline V gene lookup returns CDR1 SGHAT and CDR2 FQNNGV. With 6 bases removed from V and 0 bases from J, the gap between germline ends came to 17 bases. CDR3 DNA sequence: TGTGCCAGCAGTCACAGGGCGGGGAACCCGAACACCGGGGAGCTGTTTTTT. Translating it yields CASSHRAGNPNTGELFF.

This clonotype was found many times. V is TRBV29-1 and J is TRBJ2-3; 7 nucleotides line up with TRBD2. The germline V gene has CDR1 SQVTM and CDR2 ANQGSEA. The junction had 11 bases not matched to a gene; V was cut back by 7 bases and J by 4 bases. The CDR3 spans 14 residues. The CDR3 DNA reads as TGCAGCGCCGAAGGCGGGAGAGGGGCAGATACGCAGTATTTT. Translation gives CSAEGGRGADTQYF.